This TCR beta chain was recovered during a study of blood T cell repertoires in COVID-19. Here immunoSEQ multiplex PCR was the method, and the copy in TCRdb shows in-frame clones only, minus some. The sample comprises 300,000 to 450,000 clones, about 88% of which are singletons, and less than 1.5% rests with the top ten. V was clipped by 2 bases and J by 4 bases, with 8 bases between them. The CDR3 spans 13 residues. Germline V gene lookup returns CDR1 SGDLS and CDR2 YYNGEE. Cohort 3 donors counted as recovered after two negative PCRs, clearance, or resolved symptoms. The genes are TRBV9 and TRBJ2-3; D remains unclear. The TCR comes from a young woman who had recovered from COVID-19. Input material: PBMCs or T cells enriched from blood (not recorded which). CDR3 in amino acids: CASSVFPADTQYF. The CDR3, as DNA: TGTGCCAGCAGCGTCTTCCCCGCAGATACGCAGTATTTT.